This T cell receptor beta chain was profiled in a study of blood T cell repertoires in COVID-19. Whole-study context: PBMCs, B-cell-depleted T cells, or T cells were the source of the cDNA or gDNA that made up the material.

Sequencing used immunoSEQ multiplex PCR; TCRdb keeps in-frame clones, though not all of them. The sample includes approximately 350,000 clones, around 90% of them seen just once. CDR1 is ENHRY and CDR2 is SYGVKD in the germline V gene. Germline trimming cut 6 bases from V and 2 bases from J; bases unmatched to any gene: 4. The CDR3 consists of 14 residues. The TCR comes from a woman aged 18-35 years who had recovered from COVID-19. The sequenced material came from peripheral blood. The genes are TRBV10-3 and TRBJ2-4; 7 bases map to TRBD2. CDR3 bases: TGTGCCATCAGCCGGGGGGAGACCAAAAACATTCAGTACTTC. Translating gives CAISRGETKNIQYF.